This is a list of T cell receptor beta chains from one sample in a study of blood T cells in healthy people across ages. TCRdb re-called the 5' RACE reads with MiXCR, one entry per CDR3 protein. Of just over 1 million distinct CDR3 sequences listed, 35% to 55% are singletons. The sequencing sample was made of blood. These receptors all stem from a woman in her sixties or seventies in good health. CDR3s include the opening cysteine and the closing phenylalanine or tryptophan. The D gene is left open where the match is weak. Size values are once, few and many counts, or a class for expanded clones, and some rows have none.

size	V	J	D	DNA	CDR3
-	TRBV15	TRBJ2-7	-	TGTGCCACCAGCAGAGTTACAGATTCCTACGAGCAGTACTTC	CATSRVTDSYEQYF
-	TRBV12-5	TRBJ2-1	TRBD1	TGTGCTAGTGGTTTGGACCCGAAAGGGGGCGCTTACAATGAGCAGTTCTTC	CASGLDPKGGAYNEQFF
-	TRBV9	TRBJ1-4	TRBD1	TGTGCCAGCAGCGCCTCAGGGGGCACTAATGAAAAACTGTTTTTT	CASSASGGTNEKLFF
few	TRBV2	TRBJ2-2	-	TGTGCCAGCAGGGCTGAGACCGGGGAGCTGTTTTTT	CASRAETGELFF
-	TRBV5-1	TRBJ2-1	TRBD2	TGCGCCAGCAGCTCACTACCGGGACTAGCGGCTGAGCAGTTCTTC	CASSSLPGLAAEQFF
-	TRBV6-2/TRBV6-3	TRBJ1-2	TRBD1	TGTGCCAGCAGAGAAGGGGGACAGGGGCGATATGGCTACACCTTC	CASREGGQGRYGYTF
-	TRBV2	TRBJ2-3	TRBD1	TGTGCCAGCAGGCCGGGACAGTCCTATACGCAGTATTTT	CASRPGQSYTQYF
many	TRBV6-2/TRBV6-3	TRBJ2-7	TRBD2	TGTGCCAGCAGTTACTCAACTAGCGGGAGGGTTGGATCCTACGAGCAGTACTTC	CASSYSTSGRVGSYEQYF
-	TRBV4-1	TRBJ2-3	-	TGCGCCAGCAGCCAGGGAGCGGGTCTTGATACGCAGTATTTT	CASSQGAGLDTQYF
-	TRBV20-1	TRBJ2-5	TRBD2	TGCAGTGCCAAGGGACTAGCGGGCCCTTGGACCCAGTACTTC	CSAKGLAGPWTQYF
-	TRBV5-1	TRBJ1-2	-	TGCGCCAGCAGCTTACAGGCGACCGTCTATGGCTACACCTTC	CASSLQATVYGYTF
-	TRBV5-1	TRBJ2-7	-	TGCGCCAGCAGCCCCCCCGGGAGTGAGCAGTACTTC	CASSPPGSEQYF
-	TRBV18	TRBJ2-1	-	TGTGCCAGCTCACCACAGTCCATCCCGACCCATGAGCAGTTCTTC	CASSPQSIPTHEQFF
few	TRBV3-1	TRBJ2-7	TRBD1	TGTGCCAGCAGCCAAGAAGGGACCGGGACAGGGAGCTACGAGCAGTACTTC	CASSQEGTGTGSYEQYF
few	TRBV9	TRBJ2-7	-	TGTGCCAGCAGCGTAGATCAGGGCCTAAGGTACGAGCAGTACTTC	CASSVDQGLRYEQYF
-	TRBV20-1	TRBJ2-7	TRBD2	TGCAGTGCCCTGGGGGGGACTAGCGGAAGTTCCTACGAGCAGTACTTC	CSALGGTSGSSYEQYF
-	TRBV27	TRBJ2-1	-	TGTGCCAGCAGTTTATACGGGGGGCGCAGCCCCGGTGAGCAGTTCTTC	CASSLYGGRSPGEQFF
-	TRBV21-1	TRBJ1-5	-	TGTGCCAGCAGCAACAGGGCTGGCAATCAGCCCCAGCATTTT	CASSNRAGNQPQHF
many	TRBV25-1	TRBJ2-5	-	TGTGCCAGCAGTGGAGCGACACAGGGTGGCCCCCCTCATGGTCAAGAGACCCAGTACTTC	CASSGATQGGPPHGQETQYF
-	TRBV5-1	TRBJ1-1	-	TGCGCCAGCAGCTTGGCCGGGGGTCAAGCTTTCTTT	CASSLAGGQAFF
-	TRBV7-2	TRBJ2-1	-	TGTGCCAGCAGCTTAGCGCTTAAACTGCGGAGCCCCTACAATGAGCAGTTCTTC	CASSLALKLRSPYNEQFF
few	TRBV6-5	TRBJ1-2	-	TGTGCCAGCAGAGGGCTACCTATGGGTGGCTACACCTTC	CASRGLPMGGYTF
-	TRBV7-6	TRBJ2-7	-	TGTGCCAGCAGCTTAGGGACCGGGGCTTCCTACGAGCAGTACTTC	CASSLGTGASYEQYF
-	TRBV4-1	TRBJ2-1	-	TGCGCCAGCAGCCCCCGAGCCGGGAAGGGAGGGCAGTTCTTC	CASSPRAGKGGQFF
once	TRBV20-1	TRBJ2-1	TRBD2	TGCAGTGCTATCGGACTAGCGGGAGTCGGGAATGAGCAGTTCTTC	CSAIGLAGVGNEQFF
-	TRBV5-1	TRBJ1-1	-	TGCGCCAGCAGCTTGGATCCGGCGAACACTGAAGCTTTCTTT	CASSLDPANTEAFF
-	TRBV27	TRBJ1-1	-	TGTGCCAGCAGTTTATACAGGTATGGCACTGAAGCTTTCTTT	CASSLYRYGTEAFF
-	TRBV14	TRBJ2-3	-	TGTGCCAGCAGCCAAGTTTCGGTTACAGATACGCAGTATTTT	CASSQVSVTDTQYF
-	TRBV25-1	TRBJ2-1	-	TGTGCCAGCAGTGAATATTTTCTTGGGGGACCAGGCAATGAGCAGTTCTTC	CASSEYFLGGPGNEQFF
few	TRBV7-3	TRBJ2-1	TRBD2	TGTGCCAGCAGCCGAACGACTAGCGGGAGCAATGAGCAGTTCTTC	CASSRTTSGSNEQFF
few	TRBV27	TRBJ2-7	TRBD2	TGTGCCAGCAGTTACGGTCCGGGAGGAGACTCCTACGAGCAGTACTTC	CASSYGPGGDSYEQYF
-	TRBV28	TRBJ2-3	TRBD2	TGTGCCAGCAGTTTGGGTGGAATGGGACTAGCGGCCACAGACACGCAGTATTTT	CASSLGGMGLAATDTQYF
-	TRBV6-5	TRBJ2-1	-	TGTGCCAGCAGGGCTTCAGGGGAGGACTACAATGAGCAGTTCTTC	CASRASGEDYNEQFF
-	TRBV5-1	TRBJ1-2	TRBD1	TGCGCCAGCAGCTTGTCGGGACAGGGGTTTGGTGGCTACACCTTC	CASSLSGQGFGGYTF
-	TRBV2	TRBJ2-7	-	TGTGCCAGCTTCCGGGCCAGGGTGGACGAGCAGTACTTC	CASFRARVDEQYF
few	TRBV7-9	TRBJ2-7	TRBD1	TGTGCCAGCAGCTTAGGAGGGACAGACGAGCAGTACTTC	CASSLGGTDEQYF
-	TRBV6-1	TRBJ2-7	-	TGTACCAGCAGGGAAGCGGGCAACTCCTACGAGCAGTACTTC	CTSREAGNSYEQYF
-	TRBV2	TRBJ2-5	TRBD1	TGTGCCAGCAGTGAATACGGGACAGGGCCATCCCAAGAGACCCAGTACTTC	CASSEYGTGPSQETQYF
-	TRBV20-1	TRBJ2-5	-	TGCAGTGCAGAACGGGGCGTACAAGAGACCCAGTACTTC	CSAERGVQETQYF
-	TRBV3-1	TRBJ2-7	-	TGTGCCAGCAGCCAAGGAGCAAGCGGGTCCCCCTACGAGCAGTACTTC	CASSQGASGSPYEQYF
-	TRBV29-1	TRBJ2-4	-	TGCAGCGTTGAAGATGGAAGCTCCAAAAACATTCAGTACTTC	CSVEDGSSKNIQYF
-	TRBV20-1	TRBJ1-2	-	TGCAGTGCAAATCGGCGCAGCCTTAACTATGGCTACACCTTC	CSANRRSLNYGYTF
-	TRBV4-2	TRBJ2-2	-	TGTGCCAGCAGCCAAGATCGGGAAAAAACCGGGGAGCTGTTTTTT	CASSQDREKTGELFF
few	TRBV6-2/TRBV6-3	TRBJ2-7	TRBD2	TGTGCCAGCAGTTTTATCGGGAGGTACAACGAGCAGTACTTC	CASSFIGRYNEQYF
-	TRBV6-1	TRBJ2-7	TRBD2	TGTGCCAGCAAGTGGCGGGGGGGCAATGAGCAGTACTTC	CASKWRGGNEQYF
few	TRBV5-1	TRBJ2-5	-	TGCGCCAGCGGGCGGGACCAAGAGACCCAGTACTTC	CASGRDQETQYF
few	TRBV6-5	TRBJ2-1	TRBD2	TGTGCCAGCAGTCTAGCGGGGCAAAGCTCCTACAATGAGCAGTTCTTC	CASSLAGQSSYNEQFF
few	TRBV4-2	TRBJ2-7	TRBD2	TGTGCCAGCAGCCCTACTGGCGGGAGGCCTCCGGGCGAGCAGTACTTC	CASSPTGGRPPGEQYF
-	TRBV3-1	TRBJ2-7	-	TGTGCCAGCAGCCAAGATTCAGGACCCCTACTCGAGCAGTACTTC	CASSQDSGPLLEQYF
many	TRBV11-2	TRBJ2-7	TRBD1	TGTGCCAGCAGTTTAGGGGGGACAGGGATCTACGAGCAGTACTTC	CASSLGGTGIYEQYF
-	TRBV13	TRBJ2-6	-	TGTGCCAGCAGCTTCCCCATAGGAGGCTCTGGGGCCAACGTCCTGACTTTC	CASSFPIGGSGANVLTF